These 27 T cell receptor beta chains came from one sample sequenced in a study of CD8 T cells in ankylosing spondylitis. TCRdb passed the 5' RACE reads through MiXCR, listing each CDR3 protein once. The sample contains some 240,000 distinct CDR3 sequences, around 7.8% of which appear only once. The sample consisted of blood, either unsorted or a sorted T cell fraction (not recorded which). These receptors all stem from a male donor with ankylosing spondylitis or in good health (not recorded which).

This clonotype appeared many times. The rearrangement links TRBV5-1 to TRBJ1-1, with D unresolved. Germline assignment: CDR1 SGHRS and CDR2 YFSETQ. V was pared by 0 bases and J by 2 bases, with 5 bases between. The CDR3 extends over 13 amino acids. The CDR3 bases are TGCGCCAGCAGCTTGGGGAGTAACACTGAAGCTTTCTTT. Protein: CASSLGSNTEAFF.

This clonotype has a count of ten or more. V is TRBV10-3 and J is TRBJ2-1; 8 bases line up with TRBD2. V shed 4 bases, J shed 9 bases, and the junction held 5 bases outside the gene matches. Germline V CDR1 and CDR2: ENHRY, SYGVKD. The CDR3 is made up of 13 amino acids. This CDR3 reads CAISAGLVSEQFF. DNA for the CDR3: TGTGCCATCAGTGCGGGACTAGTGAGTGAGCAGTTCTTC.

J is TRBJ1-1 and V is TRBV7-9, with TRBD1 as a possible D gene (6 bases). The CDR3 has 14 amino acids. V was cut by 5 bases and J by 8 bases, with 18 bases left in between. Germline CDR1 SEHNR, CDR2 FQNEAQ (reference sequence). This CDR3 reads CASSRESRGAEAFF. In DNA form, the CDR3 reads TGTGCCAGCAGCAGAGAAAGTAGGGGGGCAGAAGCTTTCTTT.

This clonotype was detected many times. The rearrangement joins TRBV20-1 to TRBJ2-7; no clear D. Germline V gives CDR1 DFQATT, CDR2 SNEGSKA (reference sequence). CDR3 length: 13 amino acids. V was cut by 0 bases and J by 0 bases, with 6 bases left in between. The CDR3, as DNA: TGCAGTGCTAGAGATTGGGACTCCTACGAGCAGTACTTC. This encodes CSARDWDSYEQYF.

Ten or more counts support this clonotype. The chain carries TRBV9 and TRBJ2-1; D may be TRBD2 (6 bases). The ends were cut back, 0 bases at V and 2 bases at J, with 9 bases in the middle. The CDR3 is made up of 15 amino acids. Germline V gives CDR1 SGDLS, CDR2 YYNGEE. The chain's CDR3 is CASSVGGEPYNEQFF. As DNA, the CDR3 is TGTGCCAGCAGCGTAGGGGGGGAACCCTACAATGAGCAGTTCTTC.

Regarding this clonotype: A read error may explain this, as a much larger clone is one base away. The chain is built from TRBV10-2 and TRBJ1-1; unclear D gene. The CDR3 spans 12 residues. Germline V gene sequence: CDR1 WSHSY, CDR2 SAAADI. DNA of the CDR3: TGCGCCAGCAACGTAGGGAACCCTGAAGCTTTCTTT. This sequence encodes CASNVGNPEAFF.

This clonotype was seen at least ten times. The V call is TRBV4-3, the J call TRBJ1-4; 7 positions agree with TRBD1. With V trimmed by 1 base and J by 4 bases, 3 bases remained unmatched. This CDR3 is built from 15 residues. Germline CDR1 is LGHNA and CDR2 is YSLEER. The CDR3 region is CASSQATGNNEKLFF. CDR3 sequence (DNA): TGCGCCAGCAGCCAAGCGACAGGGAATAATGAAAAACTGTTTTTT.

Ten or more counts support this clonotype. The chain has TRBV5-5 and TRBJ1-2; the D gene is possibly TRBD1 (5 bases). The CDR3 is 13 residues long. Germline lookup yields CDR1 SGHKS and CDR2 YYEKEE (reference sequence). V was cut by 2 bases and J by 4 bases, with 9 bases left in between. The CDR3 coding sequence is TGTGCCAGCAGCTTCCCAGGGACCTATGGCTACACCTTC. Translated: CASSFPGTYGYTF.

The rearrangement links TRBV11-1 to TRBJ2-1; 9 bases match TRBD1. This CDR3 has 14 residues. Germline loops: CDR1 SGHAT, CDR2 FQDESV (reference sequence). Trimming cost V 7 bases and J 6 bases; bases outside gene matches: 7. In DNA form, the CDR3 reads TGTGCCAGCACAATCTCGGACAGGGGCAATGAGCAGTTCTTC. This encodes CASTISDRGNEQFF.

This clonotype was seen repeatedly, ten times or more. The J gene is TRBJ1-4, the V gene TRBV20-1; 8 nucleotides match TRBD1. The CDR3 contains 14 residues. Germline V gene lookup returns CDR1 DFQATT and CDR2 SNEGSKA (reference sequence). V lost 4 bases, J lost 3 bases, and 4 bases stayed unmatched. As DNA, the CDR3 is TGCAGTGCTACGGACAGGGTGGCTAATGAAAAACTGTTTTTT. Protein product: CSATDRVANEKLFF.

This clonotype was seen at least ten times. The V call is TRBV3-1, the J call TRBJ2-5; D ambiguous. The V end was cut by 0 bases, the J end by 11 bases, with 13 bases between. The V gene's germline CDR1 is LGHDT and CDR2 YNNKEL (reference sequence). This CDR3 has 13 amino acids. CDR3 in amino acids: CASSQDGGFSQYF. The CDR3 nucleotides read TGTGCCAGCAGCCAAGATGGTGGGTTTTCGCAGTACTTC.

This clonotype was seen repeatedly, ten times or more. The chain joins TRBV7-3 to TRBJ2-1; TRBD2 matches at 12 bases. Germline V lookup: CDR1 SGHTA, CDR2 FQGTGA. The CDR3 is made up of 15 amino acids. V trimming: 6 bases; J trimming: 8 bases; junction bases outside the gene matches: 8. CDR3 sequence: CASRKTSGGIDEQFF. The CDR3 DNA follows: TGTGCCAGCAGAAAAACTAGCGGGGGGATCGATGAGCAGTTCTTC.

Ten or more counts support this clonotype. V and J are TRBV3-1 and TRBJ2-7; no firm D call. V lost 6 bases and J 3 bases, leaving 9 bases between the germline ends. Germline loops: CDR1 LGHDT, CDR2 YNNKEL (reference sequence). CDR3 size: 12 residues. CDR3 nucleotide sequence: TGTGCCAGCAGTCGGGTACACTACGAGCAGTACTTC. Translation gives CASSRVHYEQYF.

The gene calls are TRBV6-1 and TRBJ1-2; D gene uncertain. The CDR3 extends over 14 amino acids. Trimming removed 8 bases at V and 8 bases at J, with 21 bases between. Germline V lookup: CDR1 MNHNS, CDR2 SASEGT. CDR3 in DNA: TGTGCCAGCTCCGCAAGACCCCGTCTTGAGGGCTACACCTTC. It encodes CASSARPRLEGYTF.

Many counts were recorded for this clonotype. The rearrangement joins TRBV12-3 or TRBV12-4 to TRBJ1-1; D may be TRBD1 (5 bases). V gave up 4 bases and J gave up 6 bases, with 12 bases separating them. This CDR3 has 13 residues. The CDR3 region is CASSSSGFAEAFF. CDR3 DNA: TGTGCCAGCAGTTCGTCAGGGTTCGCTGAAGCTTTCTTT.

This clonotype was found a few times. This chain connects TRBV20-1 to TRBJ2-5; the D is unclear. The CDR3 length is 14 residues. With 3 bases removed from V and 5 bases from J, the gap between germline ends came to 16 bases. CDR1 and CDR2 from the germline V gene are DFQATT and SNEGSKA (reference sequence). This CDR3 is CSASTRPSLETQYF. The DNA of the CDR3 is TGCAGTGCTAGCACCAGACCCTCCCTGGAGACCCAGTACTTC.

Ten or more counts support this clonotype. CDR3 sequence (DNA): TGCGCCAGCAGCTTGCAGGGGTACCAAGAGACCCAGTACTTC. Amino acid sequence: CASSLQGYQETQYF. The V gene is TRBV5-1, the J gene TRBJ2-5; TRBD1 might be the D (6 bases). The V and J ends lost 1 base and 0 bases respectively, with 7 bases between them. CDR1 SGHRS and CDR2 YFSETQ come from the germline V gene. This CDR3 spans 14 amino acids.

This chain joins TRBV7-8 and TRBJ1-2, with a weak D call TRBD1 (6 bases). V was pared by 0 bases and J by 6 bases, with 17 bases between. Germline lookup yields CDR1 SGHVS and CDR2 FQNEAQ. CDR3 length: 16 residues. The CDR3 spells CASSLARDTRSDGYTF. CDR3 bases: TGTGCCAGCAGCTTAGCGCGGGACACCCGGAGCGATGGCTACACCTTC.

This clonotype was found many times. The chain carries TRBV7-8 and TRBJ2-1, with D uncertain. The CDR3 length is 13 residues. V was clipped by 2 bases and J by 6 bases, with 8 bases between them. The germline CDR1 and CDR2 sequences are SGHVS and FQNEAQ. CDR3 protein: CASSLRVVNEQFF. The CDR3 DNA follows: TGTGCCAGCAGCTTACGGGTGGTCAATGAGCAGTTCTTC.

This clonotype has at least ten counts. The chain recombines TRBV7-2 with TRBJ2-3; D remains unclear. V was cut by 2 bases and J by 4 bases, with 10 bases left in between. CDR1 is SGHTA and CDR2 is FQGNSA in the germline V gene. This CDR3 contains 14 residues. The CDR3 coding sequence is TGTGCCAGCAGCTTAAGTCTGGGCCCAGATACGCAGTATTTT. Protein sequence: CASSLSLGPDTQYF.

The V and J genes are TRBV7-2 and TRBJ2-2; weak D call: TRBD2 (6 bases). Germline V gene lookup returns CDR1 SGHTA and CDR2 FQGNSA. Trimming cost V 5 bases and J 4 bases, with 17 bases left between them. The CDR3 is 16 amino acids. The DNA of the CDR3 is TGTGCCAGCAGCATCCGGGACTTTTATCCCACCGGGGAGCTGTTTTTT. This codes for CASSIRDFYPTGELFF. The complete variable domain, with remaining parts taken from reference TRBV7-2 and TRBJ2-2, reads GAGVSQSPSNKVTEKGKDVELRCDPISGHTALYWYRQSLGQGLEFLIYFQGNSAPDKSGLPSDRFSAERTGGSVSTLTIQRTQQEDSAVYLCASSIRDFYPTGELFFGEGSRLTVL.

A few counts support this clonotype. CDR3 sequence (DNA): TGCAGCGCAGGGACAGAAGGTGGCTACACCTTC. Translating it yields CSAGTEGGYTF. The chain is built from TRBV20-1 and TRBJ1-2; 7 bases line up with TRBD1. There are 11 residues in the CDR3. Germline-derived CDR1 and CDR2 are DFQATT and SNEGSKA (reference sequence).

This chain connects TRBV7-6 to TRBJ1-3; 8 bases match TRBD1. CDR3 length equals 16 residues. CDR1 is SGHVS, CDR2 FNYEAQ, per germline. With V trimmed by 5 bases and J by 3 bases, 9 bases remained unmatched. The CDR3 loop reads CASSPAPGGIGNTIYF. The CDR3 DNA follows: TGTGCCAGCAGCCCCGCTCCAGGGGGCATTGGAAACACCATATATTTT.

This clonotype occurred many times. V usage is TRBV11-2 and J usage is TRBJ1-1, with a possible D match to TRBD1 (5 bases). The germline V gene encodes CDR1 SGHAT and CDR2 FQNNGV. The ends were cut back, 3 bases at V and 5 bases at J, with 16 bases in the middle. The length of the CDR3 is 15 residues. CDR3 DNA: TGTGCCAGCAGCTTGCGTCCGGGGCAGGGAACTGAAGCTTTCTTT. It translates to CASSLRPGQGTEAFF.

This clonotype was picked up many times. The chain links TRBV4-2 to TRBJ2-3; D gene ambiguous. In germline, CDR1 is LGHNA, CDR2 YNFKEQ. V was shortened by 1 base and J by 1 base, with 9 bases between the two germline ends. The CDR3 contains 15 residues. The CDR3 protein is CASSQVGQGTDTQYF. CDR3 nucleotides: TGTGCCAGCAGCCAAGTCGGGCAGGGCACAGATACGCAGTATTTT.

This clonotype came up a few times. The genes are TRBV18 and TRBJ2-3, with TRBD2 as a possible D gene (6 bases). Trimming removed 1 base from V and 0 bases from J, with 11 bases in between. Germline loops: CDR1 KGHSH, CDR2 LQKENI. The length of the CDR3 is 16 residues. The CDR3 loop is CASSPRRGTSTDTQYF. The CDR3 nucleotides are TGTGCCAGCTCACCACGGCGCGGGACTAGCACAGATACGCAGTATTTT.

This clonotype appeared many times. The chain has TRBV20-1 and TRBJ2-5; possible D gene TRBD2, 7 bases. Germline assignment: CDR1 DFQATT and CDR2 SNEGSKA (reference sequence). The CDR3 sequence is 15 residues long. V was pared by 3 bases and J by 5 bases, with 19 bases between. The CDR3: CSARTGGGGEETQYF. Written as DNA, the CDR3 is TGCAGTGCTAGGACAGGCGGGGGAGGGGAGGAGACCCAGTACTTC.